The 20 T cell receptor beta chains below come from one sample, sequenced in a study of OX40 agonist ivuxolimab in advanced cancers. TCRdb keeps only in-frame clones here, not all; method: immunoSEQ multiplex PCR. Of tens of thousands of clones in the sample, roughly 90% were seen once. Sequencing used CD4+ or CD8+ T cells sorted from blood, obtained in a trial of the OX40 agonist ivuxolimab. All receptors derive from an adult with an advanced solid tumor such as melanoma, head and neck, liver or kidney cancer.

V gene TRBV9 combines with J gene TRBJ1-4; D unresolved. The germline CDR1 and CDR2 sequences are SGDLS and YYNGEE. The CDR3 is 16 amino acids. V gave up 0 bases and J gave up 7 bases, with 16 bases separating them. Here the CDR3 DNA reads TGTGCCAGCAGCGTAGACTCGCGGTTCGACGGTGAAAAACTGTTTTTT. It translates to CASSVDSRFDGEKLFF.

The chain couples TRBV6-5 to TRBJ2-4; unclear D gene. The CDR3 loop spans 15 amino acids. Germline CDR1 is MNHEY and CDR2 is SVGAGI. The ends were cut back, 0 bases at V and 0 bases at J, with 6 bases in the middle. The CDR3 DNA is TGTGCCAGCAGTTACTCGACAAAAGCCAAAAACATTCAGTACTTC. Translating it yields CASSYSTKAKNIQYF.

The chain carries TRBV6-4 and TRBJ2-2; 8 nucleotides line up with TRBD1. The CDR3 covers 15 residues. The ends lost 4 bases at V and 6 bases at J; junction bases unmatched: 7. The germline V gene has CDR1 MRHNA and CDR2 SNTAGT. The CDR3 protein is CASSALAGGSGELFF. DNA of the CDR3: TGTGCCAGCAGTGCTTTAGCAGGGGGCTCCGGGGAGCTGTTTTTT.

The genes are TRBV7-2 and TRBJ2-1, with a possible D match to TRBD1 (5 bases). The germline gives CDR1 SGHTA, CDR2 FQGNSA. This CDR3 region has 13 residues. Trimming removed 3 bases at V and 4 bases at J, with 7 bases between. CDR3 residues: CASSFDSYNEQFF. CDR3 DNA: TGTGCCAGCAGCTTCGACAGTTACAATGAGCAGTTCTTC.

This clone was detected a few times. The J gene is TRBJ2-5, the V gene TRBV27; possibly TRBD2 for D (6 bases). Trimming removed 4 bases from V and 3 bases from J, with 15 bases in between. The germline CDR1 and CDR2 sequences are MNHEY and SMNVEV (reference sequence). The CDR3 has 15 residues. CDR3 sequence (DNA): TGTGCCAGCAGTTCTGTTCTAGCGAGGGAAGAGACCCAGTACTTC. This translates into CASSSVLAREETQYF.

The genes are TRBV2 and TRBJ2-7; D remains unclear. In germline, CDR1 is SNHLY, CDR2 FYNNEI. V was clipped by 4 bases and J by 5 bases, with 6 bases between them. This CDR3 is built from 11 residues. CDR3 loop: CASSAQDEQYF. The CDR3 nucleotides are TGTGCCAGCAGTGCCCAGGACGAGCAGTACTTC.

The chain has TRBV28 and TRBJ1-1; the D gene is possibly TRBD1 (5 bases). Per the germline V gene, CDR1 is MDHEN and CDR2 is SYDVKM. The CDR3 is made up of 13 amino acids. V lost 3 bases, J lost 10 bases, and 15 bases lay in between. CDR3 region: CASSLLLGVGAFF. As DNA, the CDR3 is TGTGCCAGCAGTTTGTTGTTAGGGGTTGGAGCTTTCTTT.

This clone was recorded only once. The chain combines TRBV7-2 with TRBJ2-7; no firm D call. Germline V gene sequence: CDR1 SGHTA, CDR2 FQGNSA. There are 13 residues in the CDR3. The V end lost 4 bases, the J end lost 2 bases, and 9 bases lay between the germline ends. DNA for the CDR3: TGTGCCAGCAGCTATGGGTTCACCTACGAGCAGTACTTC. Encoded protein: CASSYGFTYEQYF.

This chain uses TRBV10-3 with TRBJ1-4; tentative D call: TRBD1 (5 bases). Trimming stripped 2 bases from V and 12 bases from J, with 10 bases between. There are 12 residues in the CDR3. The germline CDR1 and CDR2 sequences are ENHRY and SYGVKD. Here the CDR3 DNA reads TGTGCCATCAGTGAGGGGACCGAGGAACTGTTTTTT. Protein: CAISEGTEELFF.

The CDR3 DNA follows: TGTGCCAGTAGTCTGGCGGTCTCCTACAATGAGCAGTTCTTC. Its translation: CASSLAVSYNEQFF. The chain couples TRBV19 to TRBJ2-1; D unresolved. The germline V and J ends were trimmed by 5 bases and 0 bases, with 8 bases remaining between them. This CDR3 region has 14 residues. Germline V gene lookup returns CDR1 LNHDA and CDR2 SQIVND (reference sequence).

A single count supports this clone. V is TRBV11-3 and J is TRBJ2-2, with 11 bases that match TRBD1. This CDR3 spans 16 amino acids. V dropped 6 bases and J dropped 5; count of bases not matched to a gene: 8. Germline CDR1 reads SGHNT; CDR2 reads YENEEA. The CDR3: CASSSGTGGVTGELFF. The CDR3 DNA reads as TGTGCCAGCAGTTCCGGGACAGGGGGTGTTACCGGGGAGCTGTTTTTT.

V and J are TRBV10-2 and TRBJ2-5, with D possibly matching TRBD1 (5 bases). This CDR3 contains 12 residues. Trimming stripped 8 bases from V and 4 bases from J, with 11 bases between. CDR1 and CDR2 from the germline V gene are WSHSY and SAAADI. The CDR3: CASRRVGETQYF. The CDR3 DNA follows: TGCGCCAGCCGCAGGGTAGGAGAGACCCAGTACTTC.

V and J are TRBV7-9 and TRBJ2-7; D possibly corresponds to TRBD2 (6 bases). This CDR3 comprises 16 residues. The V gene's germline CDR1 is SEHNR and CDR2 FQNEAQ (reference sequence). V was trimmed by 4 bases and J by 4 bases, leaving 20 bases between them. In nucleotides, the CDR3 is TGTGCCAGCAGCTCCCCACGCGGGGAGATAACATACGAGCAGTACTTC. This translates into CASSSPRGEITYEQYF.

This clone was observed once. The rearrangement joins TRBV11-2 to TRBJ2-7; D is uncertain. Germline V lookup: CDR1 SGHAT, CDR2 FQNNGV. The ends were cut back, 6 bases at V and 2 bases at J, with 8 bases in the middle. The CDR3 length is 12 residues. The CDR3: CASRGSPYEQYF. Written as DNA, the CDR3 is TGTGCCAGCAGGGGTAGCCCCTACGAGCAGTACTTC.

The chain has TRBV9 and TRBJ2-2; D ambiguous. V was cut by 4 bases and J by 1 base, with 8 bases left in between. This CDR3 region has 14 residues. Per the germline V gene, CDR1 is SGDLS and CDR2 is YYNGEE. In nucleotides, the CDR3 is TGTGCCAGCAGCCCCTCCAGGAACACCGGGGAGCTGTTTTTT. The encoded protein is CASSPSRNTGELFF.

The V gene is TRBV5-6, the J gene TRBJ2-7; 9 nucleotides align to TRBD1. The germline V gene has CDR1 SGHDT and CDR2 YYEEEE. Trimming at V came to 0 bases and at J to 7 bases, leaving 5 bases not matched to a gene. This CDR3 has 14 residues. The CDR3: CASSLGGQGSEQYF. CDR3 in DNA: TGTGCCAGCAGCTTGGGGGGACAGGGCTCGGAGCAGTACTTC.

CDR3 sequence (DNA): TGTGCCAGCAGTGCCCTGGACAGGGACAATCAGCCCCAGCATTTT. Amino acids: CASSALDRDNQPQHF. V and J are TRBV28 and TRBJ1-5; 8 nucleotides align to TRBD1. Trimming removed 5 bases from V and 3 bases from J; junction bases left unmatched: 6. The CDR3 loop spans 15 amino acids. CDR1 MDHEN and CDR2 SYDVKM come from the germline V gene.

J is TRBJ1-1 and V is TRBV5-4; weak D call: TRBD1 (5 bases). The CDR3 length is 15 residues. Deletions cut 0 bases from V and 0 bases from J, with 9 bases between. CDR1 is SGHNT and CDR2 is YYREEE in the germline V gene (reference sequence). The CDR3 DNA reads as TGTGCCAGCAGCTTGGGGGGGGAACTGAACACTGAAGCTTTCTTT. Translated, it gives CASSLGGELNTEAFF. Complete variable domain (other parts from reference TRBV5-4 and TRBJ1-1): ETGVTQSPTHLIKTRGQQVTLRCSSQSGHNTVSWYQQALGQGPQFIFQYYREEENGRGNFPPRFSGLQFPNYSSELNVNALELDDSALYLCASSLGGELNTEAFFGQGTRLTVV.

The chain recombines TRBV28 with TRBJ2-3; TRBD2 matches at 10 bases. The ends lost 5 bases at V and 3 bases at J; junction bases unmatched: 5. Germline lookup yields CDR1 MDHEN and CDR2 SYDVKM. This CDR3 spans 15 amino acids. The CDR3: CASSLGLASTDTQYF. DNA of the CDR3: TGTGCCAGCAGTCTGGGACTAGCGTCAACAGATACGCAGTATTTT.

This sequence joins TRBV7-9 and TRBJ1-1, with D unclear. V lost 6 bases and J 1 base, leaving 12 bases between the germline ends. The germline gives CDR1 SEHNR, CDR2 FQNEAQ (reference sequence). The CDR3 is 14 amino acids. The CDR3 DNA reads TGTGCCAGCAGTGGGATTACGGGGAACACTGAAGCTTTCTTT. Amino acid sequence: CASSGITGNTEAFF.